Listed below are T cell receptor beta chains from one sample, sequenced in a study of blood T cell repertoires in COVID-19. Sequenced by immunoSEQ multiplex PCR; TCRdb stores in-frame clones only, minus some. Seen here are about 66,000 clones, roughly 90% observed once, and the top ten hold approximately 3.6%. The sequencing sample was made of peripheral blood. Receptors originate from a man between 65 and 85 years old with acute or convalescent COVID-19. Each CDR3 is given without its conserved first and last residue.

TRBJ2-3	TRBV18	ASSPPESTDTQY
TRBJ2-1	TRBV7-6	ASARQGQTRNEQF
TRBJ2-3	TRBV7-8	ASSLQGARGTDTQY
TRBJ1-6	TRBV19	ASSTRDRPPSPLH
TRBJ2-1	TRBV7-9	ASSSGDRELF
TRBJ1-2	TRBV4-2	ASSQRQGALDGYT
TRBJ1-6	TRBV27	ASSLLAGVSSYNSPLH
TRBJ1-5	TRBV9	ASSLSPGDTQH
TRBJ2-1	TRBV9	ASSVVGTEGPNEQF
TRBJ2-1	TRBV5-6	ASSALTPLWL
TRBJ1-1	TRBV7-8	ASSSRQGAAINTEAF
TRBJ1-1	TRBV25-1	ATAGPLDTEAF
TRBJ2-5	TRBV11-2	ASSLVGGGAQETQY
TRBJ1-1	TRBV7-9	ASSYRDRGNTEAF
TRBJ2-7	TRBV4-1	ASSQGQGAYEQY
TRBJ2-5	TRBV4-3	ASSQFFSRAGGRGETQY
TRBJ2-1	TRBV10-3	AISKPGQGSEQF
TRBJ1-4	TRBV9	ASSATWRTNEKLF
TRBJ1-2	TRBV5-1	ASSLRDNSNYGYT
TRBJ2-7	TRBV9	ASSPRQVSYEQY
TRBJ1-5	TRBV7-2	ASSLGTSQPQH
TRBJ1-2	TRBV4-3	ASSQESRGPYGYT
TRBJ1-6	TRBV2	ASKAGEGKYNSPLH
TRBJ2-1	TRBV6-5	ANPRSNEQF
TRBJ2-7	TRBV6-1	ASSGYDSPALDEQY
TRBJ2-3	TRBV7-7	ASMLSDRRRRADTQY
TRBJ2-2	TRBV6-2/TRBV6-3	ASSSGLAAGELF
TRBJ2-5	TRBV12-5	ASGASGGQETQY
TRBJ2-3	TRBV2	ASRRGGGAPDTQY
TRBJ2-1	TRBV4-3	ASSAGGGRKYNEQF
TRBJ1-2	TRBV7-9	ASSLADRDGYT
TRBJ2-5	TRBV7-9	ASSQLAGQETQY
TRBJ2-3	TRBV6-1	ASSEGQGRSDTQY
TRBJ2-7	TRBV12-3/TRBV12-4	ASRRDRLYEQY
TRBJ1-4	TRBV25-1	ASSDPPGGTNEKLF
TRBJ2-5	TRBV19	ASSPSAGGQETQY
TRBJ2-5	TRBV7-3	ASSPGGRRETQY
TRBJ1-5	TRBV11-3	ASSSDRFGNQPQH
TRBJ1-1	TRBV10-3	AISAPPGEAF
TRBJ1-5	TRBV28	ASSSRGRQPQH
TRBJ2-1	TRBV28	ASSLSGGLGTLDDEQF
TRBJ1-4	TRBV24-1	ATREGRDEKLF
TRBJ2-1	TRBV20-1	SASPGTSAYNEQF
TRBJ1-2	TRBV6-5	ASSYEVDYGYT
TRBJ2-2	TRBV11-2	ASSLDRRVGELF
TRBJ1-3	TRBV6-5	ASSRQVSSGNTIY
TRBJ1-3	TRBV30	AWRPWDRGRGSGNTIY
TRBJ2-1	TRBV18	ASSPGLGGGEQF
TRBJ2-5	TRBV6-4	ASSGTRETQY
TRBJ1-5	TRBV9	ASSASGGGQPQH
TRBJ1-4	TRBV7-6	ASSPRTTNEKLF
TRBJ2-6	TRBV7-2	ASSALDRVALSGANVLT
TRBJ2-5	TRBV7-2	ASSLSVSGVETQY
TRBJ2-3	TRBV3-1/TRBV3-2	ASSHVDSGGAGDTQY